The following is a TCR beta chain sequence with its context. CDR3 length equals 12 residues. Deletions cut 3 bases from V and 2 bases from J, with 2 bases between. The data originate from a study of blood T cell repertoires in COVID-19. TCRdb's copy holds only in-frame clones and misses some; the assay was immunoSEQ multiplex PCR. The table has 120,000 to 150,000 clones, about nine tenths seen once; the top ten hold about 4%. The sequencing sample was made of PBMCs or T cells enriched from blood (not recorded which). The chain couples TRBV12-3 or TRBV12-4 to TRBJ1-3; the D is unclear. This sequence originates from a woman in her 40s who had been exposed to COVID-19. CDR3 amino acids: CASSFTGNTIYF. The CDR3 DNA is TGTGCCAGCAGTTTTACTGGAAACACCATATATTTT.